This TCR beta chain was identified during a study of shared clonotypes between healthy human individuals. Turning to the study itself: Three plates each covered CD4 naive and memory; CD8 naive two, CD8 memory one.

Original analysis: ImmunoSEQ output held junction-only sequences without quality scores, so filtering differed. Clones were read by immunoSEQ multiplex PCR, and TCRdb kept only the in-frame ones, dropping some. The DNA gave D and trimming, while V, J and clone size come from that table. Of approximately 1.5 million clones listed, approximately 98.5% are singletons. Every contributor of samples was a Caucasian grown-up residing in Nashville, Tennessee. The study, taken as a whole, reports: The study generally estimated greater richness for naive than memory subsets.

Germline assignment: CDR1 SQVTM and CDR2 ANQGSEA. V was trimmed by 4 bases and J by 6 bases, leaving 18 bases between them. The CDR3 consists of 14 residues. With regard to this clone: Antigen: not known.

The TCR was taken from a man aged 30 to 45 in good health. The chain combines TRBV29-1 with TRBJ1-2; maybe TRBD1 (5 bases). What was sequenced was naive CD4+ T cells sorted from blood. Subset noted: CD45RA+ positively selected. The CDR3 DNA reads TGCAGCGTTGTTTTTCGAGGGTGGGGCCATGGCTACACCTTC. Protein product: CSVVFRGWGHGYTF.